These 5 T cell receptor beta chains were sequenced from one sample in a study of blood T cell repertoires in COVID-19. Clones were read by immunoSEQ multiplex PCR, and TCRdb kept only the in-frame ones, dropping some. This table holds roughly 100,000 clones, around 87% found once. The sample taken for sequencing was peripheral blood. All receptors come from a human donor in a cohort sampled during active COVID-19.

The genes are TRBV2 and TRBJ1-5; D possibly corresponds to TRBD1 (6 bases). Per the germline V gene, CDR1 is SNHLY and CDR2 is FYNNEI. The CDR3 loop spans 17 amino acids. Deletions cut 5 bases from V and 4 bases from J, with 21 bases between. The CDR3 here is CASSLQGIGTPNQPQHF. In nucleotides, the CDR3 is TGTGCCAGCAGTCTACAGGGTATAGGGACCCCGAATCAGCCCCAGCATTTT.

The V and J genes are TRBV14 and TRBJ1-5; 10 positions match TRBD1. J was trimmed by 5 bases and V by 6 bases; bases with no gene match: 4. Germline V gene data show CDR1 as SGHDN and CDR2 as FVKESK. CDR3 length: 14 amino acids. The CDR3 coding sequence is TGTGCCAGCAGGGGGACAGGGGTTGATCAGCCCCAGCATTTT. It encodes CASRGTGVDQPQHF.

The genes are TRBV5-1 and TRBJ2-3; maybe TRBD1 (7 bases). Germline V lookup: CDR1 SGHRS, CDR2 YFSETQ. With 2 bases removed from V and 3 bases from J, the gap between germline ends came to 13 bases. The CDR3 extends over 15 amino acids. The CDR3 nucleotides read TGCGCCAGCAGCTTTTCGACAGGGAGGACAGATACGCAGTATTTT. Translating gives CASSFSTGRTDTQYF.

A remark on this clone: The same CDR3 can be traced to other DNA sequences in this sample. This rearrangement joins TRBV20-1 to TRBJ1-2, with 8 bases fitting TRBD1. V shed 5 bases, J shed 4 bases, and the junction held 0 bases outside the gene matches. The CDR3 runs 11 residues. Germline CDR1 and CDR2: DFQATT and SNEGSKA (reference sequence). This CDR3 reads CSAGQGYGYTF. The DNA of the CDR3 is TGCAGTGCTGGACAGGGCTATGGCTACACCTTC.

In DNA, the CDR3 is TGTGCCAGCAACCTACAGGGCCCTTACTCCGAGCAGTACTTC. It translates to CASNLQGPYSEQYF. This sequence joins TRBV9 and TRBJ2-7; D may be TRBD1 (6 bases). The CDR3 spans 14 residues. Germline CDR1 SGDLS, CDR2 YYNGEE. V dropped 6 bases and J dropped 6 bases, with 19 bases sitting between them.